This record concerns one T cell receptor beta chain sequence. Its antigen remains unknown. CDR1 and CDR2 from the germline V gene are MNHEY and SVGAGI. Trimming at V came to 8 bases and at J to 9 bases, leaving 9 bases not matched to a gene. The CDR3 spans 14 residues. This sample is drawn from a study of cytomegalovirus exposure and HLA in healthy donors. Findings and limits, study-wide: Earlier analysis looked at TCR beta V segments, and most were productive about 90% or about 30% of the time. In a later analysis, V- and J-gene trimming of beta chains associated with a DCLRE1C missense variant, replicated independently. In a later analysis, parvovirus B19, influenza, CMV and Epstein-Barr virus appeared linked to several top co-occurrence clusters.

This PCR relied on a set of 60 Vbeta primers and 13 Jbeta primers. The method was immunoSEQ multiplex PCR; TCRdb's version includes in-frame clones alone and lacks a portion of them. The sample includes fewer than 90,000 clones, 75% to 90% of them seen just once. The donors comprised healthy bone marrow donors. Sequenced input: PBMCs. V is TRBV6-5 and J is TRBJ1-6; the match to TRBD1 covers 8 bases. This TCR came from a human donor in good health. For the CDR3, the DNA is TGTGCCAGCTCCTTAGGGACAGGATCTTCACCCCTCCACTTT. Translated, it gives CASSLGTGSSPLHF.